The rows below give T cell receptor beta chains drawn from one sample of a study of response to subunit inactivated influenza vaccine. Via MiXCR, TCRdb re-called the RT-PCR reads, giving one row per CDR3 protein. This sample has more than 150,000 distinct CDR3 sequences, with about 9% found just once. The material was non-naive T cells sorted from PBMCs, obtained on the day of vaccination. Every receptor here comes from a man between 45 and 60 years old who received an inactivated influenza vaccine. Each CDR3 is given with its conserved first and last residue. Fields, in order: J gene, clone size, V gene, D gene, CDR3 DNA, CDR3 protein. D genes are given only for firm matches. For some rows the clone size is stated as once, few or many, or as a class when expanded; others skip it.

j_call: TRBJ2-1
clone_size: NA
v_call: TRBV9
d_call: NA
cdr3_nt: TGTGCCAGCAGCTGGGGTACAGGGAACAATGAGCAGTTCTTC
cdr3_aa: CASSWGTGNNEQFF

j_call: TRBJ1-1
clone_size: NA
v_call: TRBV20-1
d_call: TRBD1
cdr3_nt: TGCAGTGCTAGAGGGTACAATGGACAGGGTGAAGCTTTCTTT
cdr3_aa: CSARGYNGQGEAFF

j_call: TRBJ1-1
clone_size: NA
v_call: TRBV9
d_call: NA
cdr3_nt: TGTGCCAGCAGCCCGCGGGCTTTGAACACTGAAGCTTTCTTT
cdr3_aa: CASSPRALNTEAFF

j_call: TRBJ1-5
clone_size: few
v_call: TRBV4-1
d_call: NA
cdr3_nt: TGCGCCAGCAGCCAAGGGGGTCGGGGCAGCTCACCCTGGGGGGATCAGCCCCAGCATTTT
cdr3_aa: CASSQGGRGSSPWGDQPQHF

j_call: TRBJ1-1
clone_size: few
v_call: TRBV4-2
d_call: NA
cdr3_nt: TGTGCCAGCAGCCAGCCCACTGGCAGAAACCCTGAAGCTTTCTTT
cdr3_aa: CASSQPTGRNPEAFF

j_call: TRBJ1-1
clone_size: NA
v_call: TRBV6-2/TRBV6-3
d_call: NA
cdr3_nt: TGTGCCAGCAGTTGGCGACAGAACACTGAAGCTTTCTTT
cdr3_aa: CASSWRQNTEAFF

j_call: TRBJ2-3
clone_size: many
v_call: TRBV12-3/TRBV12-4
d_call: TRBD2
cdr3_nt: TGTGCCAGCTCCCCAGGGAGGGCCTACACAGATACGCAGTATTTT
cdr3_aa: CASSPGRAYTDTQYF

j_call: TRBJ1-5
clone_size: many
v_call: TRBV6-1
d_call: NA
cdr3_nt: TGTGCCAGCAACCTGTGGGGTTCCTGGGGCAATCAGCCCCAGCATTTT
cdr3_aa: CASNLWGSWGNQPQHF

j_call: TRBJ1-5
clone_size: few
v_call: TRBV10-3
d_call: NA
cdr3_nt: TGTGCCATCAGTGAGTCGTGGGGGGGGCAAGGGCCCCAGCATTTT
cdr3_aa: CAISESWGGQGPQHF

j_call: TRBJ2-1
clone_size: few
v_call: TRBV24-1
d_call: NA
cdr3_nt: TGTGCCACCAGTGAGCAGGGATTCTCCTACAATGAGCAGTTCTTC
cdr3_aa: CATSEQGFSYNEQFF

j_call: TRBJ2-7
clone_size: NA
v_call: TRBV20-1
d_call: TRBD2
cdr3_nt: TGCAGTGCTATAAGTTCTGCGACTAGCGGATCCTACGAGCAGTACTTC
cdr3_aa: CSAISSATSGSYEQYF

j_call: TRBJ2-5
clone_size: many
v_call: TRBV12-3/TRBV12-4
d_call: NA
cdr3_nt: TGTGCCAGCAGCCCGCTATCGGGAGTTGGAGAGACCCAGTACTTC
cdr3_aa: CASSPLSGVGETQYF

j_call: TRBJ2-7
clone_size: NA
v_call: TRBV18
d_call: TRBD2
cdr3_nt: TGTGCCAGCTCAACAGGACTAGCGAGTATTTACGAGCAGTACTTC
cdr3_aa: CASSTGLASIYEQYF

j_call: TRBJ2-3
clone_size: few
v_call: TRBV6-2/TRBV6-3
d_call: NA
cdr3_nt: TGTGCCAGCATTAGGCGGGGGCCCGTCTATGACCCAGATACGCAGTATTTT
cdr3_aa: CASIRRGPVYDPDTQYF

j_call: TRBJ2-5
clone_size: NA
v_call: TRBV12-3/TRBV12-4
d_call: NA
cdr3_nt: TGTGCCAGCAGTCTCTTCAGGGGGGCCGTAGAGACCCAGTACTTC
cdr3_aa: CASSLFRGAVETQYF

j_call: TRBJ2-7
clone_size: many
v_call: TRBV12-3/TRBV12-4
d_call: NA
cdr3_nt: TGTGCCAGCAGTTTTCGGAGACTAGAAATTGCCGAGCAGTACTTC
cdr3_aa: CASSFRRLEIAEQYF

j_call: TRBJ2-5
clone_size: many
v_call: TRBV10-3
d_call: TRBD1
cdr3_nt: TGTGCCACCCACGGGACAGGGAGCGAAGAGACCCAGTACTTC
cdr3_aa: CATHGTGSEETQYF

j_call: TRBJ1-6
clone_size: NA
v_call: TRBV5-1
d_call: NA
cdr3_nt: TGCGCCAGCAGCTTGGAGGGACTGGATAATTCACCCCTCCACTTT
cdr3_aa: CASSLEGLDNSPLHF

j_call: TRBJ2-7
clone_size: few
v_call: TRBV20-1
d_call: NA
cdr3_nt: TGCAGTGCTCCAATGACAGGAACAAGCGAGCAGTACTTC
cdr3_aa: CSAPMTGTSEQYF

j_call: TRBJ2-3
clone_size: many
v_call: TRBV6-2/TRBV6-3
d_call: TRBD2
cdr3_nt: TGTGCCAGCAGGCTTAGCGGGAGCTCCCCAGATACGCAGTATTTT
cdr3_aa: CASRLSGSSPDTQYF

j_call: TRBJ2-3
clone_size: many
v_call: TRBV11-2
d_call: NA
cdr3_nt: TGTGCCAGCAGCTTAGTAACAGGGAGGGGGAATACGCAGTATTTT
cdr3_aa: CASSLVTGRGNTQYF

j_call: TRBJ2-7
clone_size: few
v_call: TRBV20-1
d_call: TRBD1
cdr3_nt: TGCAGTGGGGGACAGGGCAGGAACGAGCAGTACTTC
cdr3_aa: CSGGQGRNEQYF

j_call: TRBJ2-1
clone_size: many
v_call: TRBV7-2
d_call: NA
cdr3_nt: TGTGCCAGCAGCTTAGCTAGCGTCTACAATGAGCAGTTCTTC
cdr3_aa: CASSLASVYNEQFF

j_call: TRBJ2-5
clone_size: many
v_call: TRBV5-1
d_call: TRBD1
cdr3_nt: TGCGCCAGCAGCTTGGAAGGGACAGGGGAAGAGACCCAGTACTTC
cdr3_aa: CASSLEGTGEETQYF

j_call: TRBJ2-1
clone_size: NA
v_call: TRBV20-1
d_call: NA
cdr3_nt: TGCAGTGCTAGAGTGGGACCCGGGTCCCTCTACAATGAGCAGTTCTTC
cdr3_aa: CSARVGPGSLYNEQFF

j_call: TRBJ2-7
clone_size: NA
v_call: TRBV7-2
d_call: TRBD2
cdr3_nt: TGTGCCAGCAGCTCATACGGGAGGGTTAACTACGAGCAGTACTTC
cdr3_aa: CASSSYGRVNYEQYF

j_call: TRBJ2-5
clone_size: many
v_call: TRBV30
d_call: NA
cdr3_nt: TGTGCCTGGAACTTGGTAGAGACCCAGTACTTC
cdr3_aa: CAWNLVETQYF

j_call: TRBJ2-3
clone_size: NA
v_call: TRBV7-2
d_call: NA
cdr3_nt: TGTGCCAGCAGCTTAAATGCAGATACGCAGTATTTT
cdr3_aa: CASSLNADTQYF

j_call: TRBJ2-7
clone_size: many
v_call: TRBV7-8
d_call: NA
cdr3_nt: TGTGCCAGCAGACCCACGGGAAACTCCTACGAGCAGTACTTC
cdr3_aa: CASRPTGNSYEQYF